This T cell receptor beta chain was recorded in a study of cytomegalovirus exposure and HLA in healthy donors. On this clone itself: One end of the junction fails to match germline, which may point to a read error.

Vbeta (60) and Jbeta (13) primers were used in the PCR. Data came from immunoSEQ multiplex PCR; TCRdb stores just in-frame clones and leaves some out. Of approximately 87,000 clones in the sample, 80% to 90% are singletons; the top ten hold roughly 5.3%. CDR1 is SEHNR and CDR2 is FQNEAQ in the germline V gene (reference sequence). This CDR3 comprises 16 residues. This receptor was taken from a woman between 18 and 29 years old in good health and CMV-seropositive. Sequencing was carried out using PBMCs. The V and J genes are TRBV7-9 and TRBJ2-1; 10 nucleotides match TRBD1. Here the CDR3 DNA reads TGTCCCAGCAGCCCCTGGGACAGGGGTATGGACAATGAGCAGTTCTTC. This sequence encodes CPSSPWDRGMDNEQFF.